This TCR beta chain was identified in a study of Graves' ophthalmopathy and Graves' hyperthyroidism. RNA transcripts served as template for amplifying TCR beta CDR3 sequences. First-round RT-PCR relied on HTBI primers, and a second-round multiplex PCR came next. TCRdb re-called the multiplex PCR reads with MiXCR, one entry per CDR3 protein. This table holds around 1.1 million distinct CDR3 sequences, 35% to 45% found once. CDR3 length equals 13 residues. The V gene lost 8 bases and the J gene lost 2 bases, with 10 bases spanning the gap. Per the germline V gene, CDR1 is MDHEN and CDR2 is SYDVKM. What was sequenced was peripheral blood or thyroid tissue (not recorded which). The clonotype comes from an adult man with Graves' hyperthyroidism. The rearrangement links TRBV28 to TRBJ1-3; D may be TRBD1 (5 bases). The CDR3 DNA reads as TGTGCCAGCCATGGGGGGACTGGAAACACCATATATTTT. Residues: CASHGGTGNTIYF.